This paragraph covers one T cell receptor beta chain sequence. Its specificity is not known. The CDR3 has 13 amino acids. Per germline, CDR1 LNHDA and CDR2 SQIVND (reference sequence). Between the trimmed V and J ends, which lost 5 bases and 6 bases, there was a span of 10 bases. This record comes from a study of cytomegalovirus exposure and HLA in healthy donors. Study-wide findings and caveats: TRBV6-2, TRBV6-3 and some other V segments were excluded as indistinguishable. Segments of the TCR beta V type were, in most cases, productive about 87% or about 30% of the time in an earlier analysis. Reports described diagnosis of cytomegalovirus status by the classifier as highly specific and sensitive.

13 Jbeta primers and 60 Vbeta primers were used for the PCR. The assay was immunoSEQ multiplex PCR, and TCRdb's table has in-frame clones only and misses some. Of around 120,000 clones listed, around four fifths are singletons. The genes are TRBV19 and TRBJ2-2; tentatively, D is TRBD2 (7 bases). This TCR was sampled from a male donor in good health and CMV-seropositive. The source material was PBMCs. CDR3 coding DNA: TGTGCCAGTAGTCTAGGGGGGGCCGGGGAGCTGTTTTTT. As protein: CASSLGGAGELFF.